The rows below give T cell receptor beta chains drawn from one sample of a study of shared clonotypes between healthy human individuals. Using immunoSEQ multiplex PCR, the repertoire was profiled, and TCRdb retains in-frame clones only, with some absent. The sample holds some 300,000 clones, less than 75% seen once. The sample comprised memory CD4+ T cells sorted from blood. These TCRs come from a man aged 25-45 years in good health. Both conserved end residues are part of each CDR3.

>14|TRBJ1-5|TRBV10-3
CAIRDVEGNQPQHF
>17|TRBJ2-3|TRBV4-1
CASSRQGQGLTSDTQYF
>13|TRBJ2-2|TRBV7-3
CASSLMGNGELFF
>14|TRBJ2-7|TRBV7-8
CASSPRVENYEQYF
>13|TRBJ2-4|TRBV19
CARPRVAKNIQYF
>17|TRBJ1-1|TRBV7-9
CASSLVGRTGLNTEAFF
>14|TRBJ2-1|TRBV7-7
CASSFGEAWTEQFF
>14|TRBJ2-1|TRBV25-1
CASSTSGSRNEQFF
>19|TRBJ2-3|TRBV10-3
CAISAPGGSSPARTDTQYF
>17|TRBJ2-1|TRBV29-1
CSVDGGRQASSYNEQFF
>15|TRBJ2-5|TRBV2
CASSDRGQLQETQYF
>15|TRBJ1-4|TRBV4-1
CASRTDRVGNEKLFF
>17|TRBJ2-1|TRBV13
CASSPPGLADTYNEQFF
>15|TRBJ2-1|TRBV18
CASSPLAGGYNEQFF
>12|TRBJ2-3|TRBV28
CASSLVRYTQYF
>16|TRBJ1-2|TRBV5-8
CASSLSLGALSLGYTF
>14|TRBJ2-1|TRBV7-9
CASAKRELSNEQFF
>17|TRBJ1-1|TRBV7-9
CASSLSARGRRNTEAFF
>17|TRBJ2-3|TRBV11-2
CASSLLAGAANTDTQYF
>14|TRBJ2-7|TRBV7-9
CASSFLAGPYEQYF
>12|TRBJ2-1|TRBV21-1
CASKVTFGEQFF
>14|TRBJ1-5|TRBV28
CASSLGVSNQPQHF
>15|TRBJ1-5|TRBV30
CAWSVQGDSNQPQHF
>14|TRBJ2-2|TRBV19
CASHRSRDTGELFF
>17|TRBJ1-3|TRBV28
CASSSLQGGYSGNTIYF
>16|TRBJ1-1|TRBV10-1
CASSESGSSPNTEAFF
>14|TRBJ2-2|TRBV29-1
CSAPKTGNTGELFF
>14|TRBJ1-2|TRBV6-4
CASSDSNRGSGYTF
>15|TRBJ2-5|TRBV7-2
CASSLTGTGVETQYF
>14|TRBJ2-3|TRBV5-5
CASHPDGFPDTQYF
>16|TRBJ2-4|TRBV19
CAARGVKAGAKNIQYF
>13|TRBJ2-7|TRBV9
CASSVAVYGEQYF
>13|TRBJ2-7|TRBV2
CASSYRQVDEQYF
>16|TRBJ1-5|TRBV6-1
CASSENTGTANQPQHF
>15|TRBJ2-7|TRBV5-1
CASSLGASGRLEQYF
>14|TRBJ2-5|TRBV11-3
CASSLSGSGETQYF
>15|TRBJ2-3|TRBV9
CASSSRERGTDTQYF
>15|TRBJ2-7|TRBV4-2
CASSQGVGSSYEQYF
>16|TRBJ1-4|TRBV7-8
CASSLVGDRRNEKLFF
>15|TRBJ2-5|TRBV10-3
CAISEPGQAKETQYF
>13|TRBJ1-4|TRBV6-1
CASSGERNEKLFF
>12|TRBJ2-3|TRBV6-5
CASSRGGDTQYF
>13|TRBJ2-7|TRBV2
CASSRDRGYEQYF
>12|TRBJ1-4|TRBV2
CAGSYANEKLFF